This TCR beta chain was documented in a study of identical twins (dated by TCRdb to the mid-2010s). With respect to the entire study: To test whether fetal clonotypes persist, the study used deep sequencing on TCR alpha and beta repertoires from monozygotic twins, unrelated adults of various ages, and cord blood. To rule out contamination, replicate twin experiments were performed at different times with different library preparation protocols.

Only healthy Caucasian donors were included. Three pairs of female monozygotic twins, all aged about 18 to 29 years, made up the twin cohort. Positive isolation kits from Invitrogen were used to isolate the CD4+ and CD8+ T cell populations. The germline V gene encodes CDR1 SQVTM and CDR2 ANQGSEA. V is pared back by 8 bases and J by 2 bases, with 15 bases lying between the germline termini. The CDR3 starts with the cysteine, ends with the phenylalanine, and has 13 residues. Only the CDR3 part of the read is kept: 39 bases, read in frame from the first base. This clonotype was seen a few times. Its recognized antigen is unknown. Base-call qualities are not available, and no considerably larger clone is one nucleotide away. Libraries were constructed by 5' RACE. The instrument was an Illumina HiSeq 2000. A universal primer binding site was introduced by template switching, and a unique molecular identifier was present in the final cDNA, enabling accurate counting of TCR cDNA molecules. Specific primers in the conserved constant-segment region were used to synthesize first-strand cDNA for TCR alpha and beta chains. Each cDNA library was double barcoded, with a SMART-Mk sample barcode plus Illumina barcodes, to control for contamination. Two successive PCR steps introduced TruSeq adapter sequences along with Illumina sample barcodes. Sequencing of the TCR alpha and beta cDNA libraries was done on the Illumina HiSeq platform using custom primers. On the study's bioinformatics: MiGEC was used to process raw reads and extract unique molecular identifiers, and MiXCR was used to find CDR3 positions. Recombination models were inferred per individual with the repgenHMM and IGoR tools using an EM algorithm. The tcR package in R was used for shared clonotype analysis, with sharing normalized by the product of cloneset sizes. To study raw recombination free of thymic and clonal selection effects, out-of-frame nonproductive sequences were analyzed. The public reads were reprocessed in TCRdb via fastp at Q25 and MiXCR, keeping in-frame beta chains. Each entry merges the rows of one CDR3 protein and shows their most common DNA and genes. These V and J calls derive from TCRdb rather than the authors' analysis. The sample table lists 470,000 or so distinct CDR3 sequences, 20% to 25% of them with a count of one. The biggest ten clones account for 2.9% of the sample.

Results the study describes overall, beyond this receptor: A weaker excess of twin sharing was found in beta out-of-frame sequences because the signal-to-noise ratio was lowered by fewer shared sequences. Compared with coincidental sharing between unrelated individuals, an excess of low generation-probability sequences was observed among out-of-frame TCR alpha sequences shared between twins. Abundant cord blood beta clonotypes carried fewer insertions; young adult naive repertoires showed a weaker similar trend, while memory repertoires showed none. Invariant T cells such as MAIT and iNKT could partly confound zero-insertion analyses, although diverse VJ usage argued against such confounding for most clonotypes. In monozygotic twins, recombination models systematically underestimated out-of-frame TCR alpha sharing, but the models matched the sharing seen between unrelated individuals. Because the same donors could not be followed over many years, conclusions were based on cross-sectional statistical analysis.

These data also formed part of another study, on T cells expressing NK-cell markers. As the second publication notes: TCR beta-chain repertoires were profiled in sorted CD3+CD56+NKG2C+, CD3+CD56+NKG2C- and CD3+CD56-NKG2C+ T-cell subsets from several donors. Of the eight sequenced donors, seven were found to be HCMV-seropositive and one was found to be HCMV-seronegative. To restrict sorting to alphabetaTCR-expressing T cells, an anti-gammadeltaTCR antibody was added in several experiments. For over five donors, the dominant CD3+CD56+NKG2C+ clonotypes were among the top 10 CD8+ clonotypes and accounted for about 1.0-7.5% of CD8+ T cells. Those dominant clonotypes were again the most abundant among CD3+CD56-NKG2C+ cells in four donors, at about 28.3-65%. Whether the expanded NKG2C-expressing T cell clones were specific for HCMV antigens remained unclear. All eight donors whose samples were sequenced were randomly selected healthy volunteers, three of them men and five women. HCMV-specific IgG was detected in serum with a commercial ELISA kit to determine HCMV serostatus. MIGEC was used to demultiplex reads and group reads by UMI, and MiTCR was used to assemble and quantify clonotypes. To remove erroneous sequences, TCR cDNA sequences were retained only when supported by two or more reads. The tcR package was used for downstream repertoire analysis, and clonotypes were matched between fractions using CDR3 nucleotide sequence together with V segment. VDJmatch was used to annotate antigen specificity against VDJdb, with one amino acid substitution in CDR3 allowed.

This chain is built from TRBV29-1 and TRBJ1-1; the D gene assignment is ambiguous. The TCR comes from a woman between 18 and 29 years old in good health. Material for sequencing was CD4+ T cells sorted from blood. This receptor has the CDR3 CSPSLGRNTEAFF. The bases are TGCAGCCCTAGTTTAGGGAGAAACACTGAAGCTTTCTTT.